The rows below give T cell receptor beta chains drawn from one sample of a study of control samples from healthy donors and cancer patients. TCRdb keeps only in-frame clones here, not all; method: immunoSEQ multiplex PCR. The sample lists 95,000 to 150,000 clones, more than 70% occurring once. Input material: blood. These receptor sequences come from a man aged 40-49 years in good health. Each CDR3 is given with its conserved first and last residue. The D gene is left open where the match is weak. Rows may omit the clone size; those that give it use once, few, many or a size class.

CDR3aa: CASSEIGTGVKEQFF
CDR3nt: TGTGCCAGCAGTGAAATAGGGACAGGGGTGAAGGAGCAGTTCTTC
d_gene: TRBD1
abundance: NA
j_gene: TRBJ2-1
v_gene: TRBV6-1

CDR3aa: CASSTSGTGSFGYTF
CDR3nt: TGTGCCAGCAGCACCTCGGGGACAGGGAGTTTCGGCTACACCTTC
d_gene: TRBD1
abundance: NA
j_gene: TRBJ1-2
v_gene: TRBV7-9

CDR3aa: CASSWSGQGATGELFF
CDR3nt: TGCGCCAGCAGCTGGTCGGGGCAGGGAGCCACCGGGGAGCTGTTTTTT
d_gene: NA
abundance: NA
j_gene: TRBJ2-2
v_gene: TRBV5-1

CDR3aa: CASSVGSYEQYF
CDR3nt: TGTGCCAGCAGTGTTGGCTCCTACGAGCAGTACTTC
d_gene: NA
abundance: NA
j_gene: TRBJ2-7
v_gene: TRBV25-1

CDR3aa: CASSLKGSEADTQYF
CDR3nt: TGTGCCAGCAGCTTGAAGGGATCTGAGGCGGATACGCAGTATTTT
d_gene: NA
abundance: once
j_gene: TRBJ2-3
v_gene: TRBV11-3

CDR3aa: CASSEQYRGGVNIQYF
CDR3nt: TGTGCCAGCAGTGAACAGTATAGGGGCGGTGTAAACATTCAGTACTTC
d_gene: NA
abundance: NA
j_gene: TRBJ2-4
v_gene: TRBV6-1

CDR3aa: CSATGTGDSNQPQHF
CDR3nt: TGCAGCGCAACCGGGACAGGCGATAGCAATCAGCCCCAGCATTTT
d_gene: TRBD1
abundance: few
j_gene: TRBJ1-5
v_gene: TRBV29-1

CDR3aa: CASSAGRTNEKLFF
CDR3nt: TGTGCCAGCAGTGCCGGGCGAACTAATGAAAAACTGTTTTTT
d_gene: NA
abundance: NA
j_gene: TRBJ1-4
v_gene: TRBV6-2/TRBV6-3

CDR3aa: CASSIGPRTDEQFF
CDR3nt: TGTGCCAGTAGTATAGGACCCCGGACGGATGAGCAGTTCTTC
d_gene: NA
abundance: NA
j_gene: TRBJ2-1
v_gene: TRBV19

CDR3aa: CASSYTDTQYF
CDR3nt: TGTGCCAGCAGCTACACAGATACGCAGTATTTT
d_gene: NA
abundance: NA
j_gene: TRBJ2-3
v_gene: TRBV5-6

CDR3aa: CASSPNRYEQYF
CDR3nt: TGTGCCAGCTCACCAAACAGGTACGAGCAGTACTTC
d_gene: NA
abundance: NA
j_gene: TRBJ2-7
v_gene: TRBV18

CDR3aa: CAWSVGQGMSYTF
CDR3nt: TGTGCCTGGAGTGTAGGACAGGGTATGAGCTACACCTTC
d_gene: TRBD1
abundance: NA
j_gene: TRBJ1-2
v_gene: TRBV30

CDR3aa: CASSLGQIYEQYF
CDR3nt: TGTGCCAGCAGTTTGGGACAGATCTACGAGCAGTACTTC
d_gene: TRBD1
abundance: NA
j_gene: TRBJ2-7
v_gene: TRBV6-5

CDR3aa: CATSRDLPGVETQYF
CDR3nt: TGTGCCACCAGCAGAGATCTTCCAGGGGTAGAGACCCAGTACTTC
d_gene: NA
abundance: NA
j_gene: TRBJ2-5
v_gene: TRBV15

CDR3aa: CASSLLQGYEQYF
CDR3nt: TGTGCCAGCAGCTTACTTCAGGGCTACGAGCAGTACTTC
d_gene: NA
abundance: once
j_gene: TRBJ2-7
v_gene: TRBV11-2

CDR3aa: CAWSVGANRNEQYF
CDR3nt: TGTGCCTGGAGTGTAGGAGCGAATCGTAACGAGCAGTACTTC
d_gene: NA
abundance: NA
j_gene: TRBJ2-7
v_gene: TRBV30

CDR3aa: CASSRNGRNLKWDEKLFF
CDR3nt: TGTGCCAGCAGCCGAAATGGACGGAATCTTAAGTGGGATGAAAAACTGTTTTTT
d_gene: NA
abundance: NA
j_gene: TRBJ1-4
v_gene: TRBV7-3

CDR3aa: CASSLGSSGSTDTQYF
CDR3nt: TGCGCCAGCAGCTTAGGGTCTAGCGGTAGCACAGATACGCAGTATTTT
d_gene: TRBD2
abundance: NA
j_gene: TRBJ2-3
v_gene: TRBV5-1

CDR3aa: CASSEVGEGGSNQPQHF
CDR3nt: TGTGCCAGCAGTGAAGTCGGCGAAGGGGGGTCGAATCAGCCCCAGCATTTT
d_gene: NA
abundance: NA
j_gene: TRBJ1-5
v_gene: TRBV2

CDR3aa: CATSDKTGDEGYEQYF
CDR3nt: TGTGCCACCAGTGACAAAACAGGGGATGAGGGCTACGAGCAGTACTTC
d_gene: TRBD1
abundance: NA
j_gene: TRBJ2-7
v_gene: TRBV24-1

CDR3aa: CASSLDYGFMGQASSYGYTF
CDR3nt: TGTGCCAGCAGCTTAGATTATGGATTCATGGGACAGGCATCGAGCTATGGCTACACCTTC
d_gene: TRBD1
abundance: NA
j_gene: TRBJ1-2
v_gene: TRBV11-3

CDR3aa: CAWSVGWVDTIYF
CDR3nt: TGTGCCTGGAGTGTTGGTTGGGTGGACACCATATATTTT
d_gene: NA
abundance: few
j_gene: TRBJ1-3
v_gene: TRBV30

CDR3aa: CSARGVNGYTF
CDR3nt: TGCAGTGCTAGAGGGGTAAATGGCTACACCTTC
d_gene: NA
abundance: NA
j_gene: TRBJ1-2
v_gene: TRBV20-1

CDR3aa: CSVEGAGQNYEQYF
CDR3nt: TGCAGCGTTGAAGGTGCGGGACAGAACTACGAGCAGTACTTC
d_gene: NA
abundance: NA
j_gene: TRBJ2-7
v_gene: TRBV29-1

CDR3aa: CAWTILGEETQYF
CDR3nt: TGTGCCTGGACTATCCTGGGCGAAGAGACCCAGTACTTC
d_gene: NA
abundance: NA
j_gene: TRBJ2-5
v_gene: TRBV30

CDR3aa: CASSLADRGSPGANVLTF
CDR3nt: TGCGCCAGCAGCTTGGCGGACAGGGGGTCCCCTGGGGCCAACGTCCTGACTTTC
d_gene: TRBD1
abundance: NA
j_gene: TRBJ2-6
v_gene: TRBV5-1

CDR3aa: CASSRGFSNQPQHF
CDR3nt: TGTGCCAGCAGCCGGGGCTTTAGCAATCAGCCCCAGCATTTT
d_gene: NA
abundance: NA
j_gene: TRBJ1-5
v_gene: TRBV6-5

CDR3aa: CAWSLGGENQPQHF
CDR3nt: TGTGCCTGGAGCTTGGGGGGGGAGAATCAGCCCCAGCATTTT
d_gene: NA
abundance: NA
j_gene: TRBJ1-5
v_gene: TRBV30

CDR3aa: CASSSGLAPLVETQYF
CDR3nt: TGTGCCAGCAGCTCCGGCCTAGCTCCCTTAGTGGAGACCCAGTACTTC
d_gene: NA
abundance: NA
j_gene: TRBJ2-5
v_gene: TRBV9

CDR3aa: CASSAGLAADTQYF
CDR3nt: TGTGCCAGTAGTGCGGGACTAGCAGCCGATACGCAGTATTTT
d_gene: TRBD2
abundance: NA
j_gene: TRBJ2-3
v_gene: TRBV19

CDR3aa: CATSSRQVLQETQYF
CDR3nt: TGTGCCACCAGCAGCCGACAGGTCCTCCAAGAGACCCAGTACTTC
d_gene: NA
abundance: NA
j_gene: TRBJ2-5
v_gene: TRBV15

CDR3aa: CATSDWVPAGQGETQYF
CDR3nt: TGTGCCACCAGTGATTGGGTCCCGGCAGGGCAAGGGGAGACCCAGTACTTC
d_gene: NA
abundance: NA
j_gene: TRBJ2-5
v_gene: TRBV24-1

CDR3aa: CASSDQDRAQWGNTIYF
CDR3nt: TGTGCCAGCAGTGACCAGGACAGGGCCCAGTGGGGAAACACCATATATTTT
d_gene: TRBD1
abundance: NA
j_gene: TRBJ1-3
v_gene: TRBV6-4

CDR3aa: CASRETGFSGNTIYF
CDR3nt: TGTGCCAGCAGAGAGACAGGGTTCTCTGGAAACACCATATATTTT
d_gene: TRBD1
abundance: NA
j_gene: TRBJ1-3
v_gene: TRBV6-5

CDR3aa: CASSSSGDSYEQYF
CDR3nt: TGCGCCAGCAGTTCGAGCGGGGACTCCTACGAGCAGTACTTC
d_gene: TRBD2
abundance: NA
j_gene: TRBJ2-7
v_gene: TRBV10-2

CDR3aa: CASSVGHNGAEAFF
CDR3nt: TGTGCCAGCAGCGTAGGTCACAATGGGGCTGAAGCTTTCTTT
d_gene: NA
abundance: NA
j_gene: TRBJ1-1
v_gene: TRBV9

CDR3aa: CASSTGPRGETQYF
CDR3nt: TGTGCCAGCAGCACGGGCCCCCGGGGAGAGACCCAGTACTTC
d_gene: NA
abundance: NA
j_gene: TRBJ2-5
v_gene: TRBV13

CDR3aa: CASSLASGGATLGANVLTF
CDR3nt: TGTGCCAGCAGCTTAGCTAGCGGGGGGGCAACTCTCGGGGCCAACGTCCTGACTTTC
d_gene: TRBD2
abundance: NA
j_gene: TRBJ2-6
v_gene: TRBV7-9

CDR3aa: CASTTLWGCQPQHF
CDR3nt: TGTGCCAGTACCACCTTATGGGGATGTCAGCCCCAGCATTTT
d_gene: NA
abundance: NA
j_gene: TRBJ1-5
v_gene: TRBV19

CDR3aa: CASSVTSGGAGETQYF
CDR3nt: TGTGCCAGCAGCGTAACTAGCGGGGGGGCCGGTGAGACCCAGTACTTC
d_gene: TRBD2
abundance: NA
j_gene: TRBJ2-5
v_gene: TRBV9

CDR3aa: CASSIGTGLYEQYF
CDR3nt: TGTGCCAGCAGTATCGGGACAGGGCTTTACGAGCAGTACTTC
d_gene: TRBD1
abundance: NA
j_gene: TRBJ2-7
v_gene: TRBV27

CDR3aa: CASSVGQGATQPQHF
CDR3nt: TGTGCCAGTAGTGTGGGACAGGGGGCGACTCAGCCCCAGCATTTT
d_gene: TRBD1
abundance: NA
j_gene: TRBJ1-5
v_gene: TRBV19

CDR3aa: CASRNRGGYTF
CDR3nt: TGTGCCAGCAGAAACAGGGGCGGCTACACCTTC
d_gene: TRBD1
abundance: NA
j_gene: TRBJ1-2
v_gene: TRBV2

CDR3aa: CASSSGAGSGANVLTF
CDR3nt: TGTGCCAGCAGTTCCGGGGCCGGATCTGGGGCCAACGTCCTGACTTTC
d_gene: NA
abundance: NA
j_gene: TRBJ2-6
v_gene: TRBV28

CDR3aa: CASSVGLGRFEQYF
CDR3nt: TGTGCCAGCAGCGTAGGTCTAGGAAGGTTTGAGCAGTACTTC
d_gene: NA
abundance: NA
j_gene: TRBJ2-7
v_gene: TRBV9